Shown below are 14 T cell receptor beta chains from a single sample sequenced in a study of tumor-infiltrating lymphocytes in primary liver carcinoma. The study extracted blood RNA from unsorted whole blood and also extracted germline DNA. TCR beta cDNA was made from 450 to 600 ng total RNA with a constant-region primer. Three nested multiplex PCR rounds, a slightly modified ARM-PCR, produced the libraries for TCR beta. Each of the first two PCR rounds ran 9 to 11 cycles with TRBV1-TRBV30 forward and C-beta reverse primers. MiXCR, run by TCRdb on the multiplex PCR reads, gives a single entry per CDR3 protein. In the table there are around 210,000 distinct CDR3 sequences, approximately 65% of which are singletons. The material sequenced was peripheral blood. The receptors were gathered from a woman aged 55-69 years with primary liver carcinoma and hepatitis B virus infection.

In regard to this clonotype: This may arise from a read error, as a much more abundant clone is one base away. The chain combines TRBV5-6 with TRBJ2-1, with D uncertain. This CDR3 is 15 amino acids long. The germline V gene has CDR1 SGHDT and CDR2 YYEEEE. For the CDR3, the DNA is TGTGCCAGCAGCTTGGTGTTGTCAGCCTACTATGAGCAGTTCTTC. Translating it yields CASSLVLSAYYEQFF.

This chain joins TRBV11-3 and TRBJ2-7, with TRBD1 identical over 10 bases. The germline gives CDR1 SGHNT, CDR2 YENEEA. CDR3 length: 14 amino acids. J was trimmed by 9 bases and V by 8 bases; bases with no gene match: 13. CDR3 sequence (DNA): TGTGCCAGCGGGCAGCCGGGACAGGGGAACGTGCAGTACTTC. This encodes CASGQPGQGNVQYF.

About this clonotype: Sequence at one end of the junction differs from germline and may be a read error. The J gene is TRBJ1-2, the V gene TRBV6-1; D remains ambiguous. Per germline, CDR1 MNHNS and CDR2 SASEGT. The CDR3 contains 15 residues. The CDR3 is CAGSPVLEKNYGYTF. The CDR3, as DNA: TGTGCCGGCAGCCCGGTATTAGAAAAAAACTATGGCTACACCTTC.

In regard to this clonotype: A read error may explain this, as a much larger clone is one base away. V usage is TRBV4-2 and J usage is TRBJ2-1, with 7 bases fitting TRBD2. The CDR3 sequence is 16 residues long. Germline loops: CDR1 LGHNA, CDR2 YNFKEQ. This CDR3 reads CASSQEERDYYNEQLF. In nucleotides, the CDR3 is TGTGCCAGCAGCCAAGAAGAGCGGGACTACTACAATGAGCAGCTCTTC.

With regard to this clonotype: One junction end disagrees with the germline gene, perhaps due to a read error. The V gene is TRBV29-1, the J gene TRBJ2-5; 11 bases align to TRBD2. CDR3 length: 14 residues. Germline V lookup: CDR1 SQVTM, CDR2 ANQGSEA. CDR3 DNA sequence: TGCAGCGGTGCTAGGACTAGCGGGTTGGAGACCCAGTATTTC. Protein: CSGARTSGLETQYF.

A remark on this clonotype: This may arise from a read error, as a much more abundant clone is one base away. The chain employs TRBV10-2 and TRBJ2-7; possibly TRBD2 for D (6 bases). The V gene's germline CDR1 is WSHSY and CDR2 SAAADI. There are 13 residues in the CDR3. CDR3 amino acids: CASSVSSDYELYF. The CDR3 region has the DNA TGCGCCAGCAGTGTGTCTAGCGATTACGAGCTGTACTTC.

As regards this clonotype: A junction end diverges from the germline sequence, so it may reflect a read error. This rearrangement joins TRBV11-3 to TRBJ2-3; no reliable D call. Germline CDR1 and CDR2: SGHNT and YENEEA. This CDR3 is 14 amino acids long. CDR3 nucleotides: TGTGCCAGCAGCTTAGATCCGTCCAGTTGCATCCCCTTTTTC. Protein: CASSLDPSSCIPFF. The full variable domain, in which reference TRBV11-3 and TRBJ2-3 provide the parts outside the CDR3, is EAGVVQSPRYKIIEKKQPVAFWCNPISGHNTLYWYLQNLGQGPELLIRYENEEAVDDSQLPKDRFSAERLKGVDSTLKIQPAELGDSAVYLCASSLDPSSCIPFFGPGTRLTVL.

The rearrangement uses TRBV11-2 and TRBJ2-7, with 12 bases aligning to TRBD2. The CDR3 totals 14 residues. Germline trimming cut 5 bases from V and 10 bases from J; bases unmatched to any gene: 9. Germline loops: CDR1 SGHAT, CDR2 FQNNGV. The CDR3 reads CASSKELAGGEQYF. CDR3 DNA: TGTGCCAGCAGCAAAGAACTAGCGGGAGGCGAACAGTACTTC. Together with reference TRBV11-2 and TRBJ2-7, the CDR3 gives the full variable domain: EAGVAQSPRYKIIEKRQSVAFWCNPISGHATLYWYQQILGQGPKLLIQFQNNGVVDDSQLPKDRFSAERLKGVDSTLKIQPAKLEDSAVYLCASSKELAGGEQYFGPGTRLTVT.

Regarding this clonotype: Germline and junction disagree at one end, which may indicate a read error. The V gene is TRBV11-2, the J gene TRBJ2-1, with D possibly being TRBD2 (5 bases). CDR1 is SGHAT and CDR2 is FQNNGV in the germline V gene. The CDR3 runs to 17 residues. The CDR3 sequence: CTSSSFSGRTSYNEEFF. In nucleotides, the CDR3 is TGTACCAGCAGCTCCTTCAGCGGAAGAACATCCTACAATGAGGAGTTCTTC.

About this clonotype: This clone may be a read error of a much larger clone one base away. The chain carries TRBV6-5 and TRBJ2-7; TRBD1 might be the D (5 bases). Trimming cost V 6 bases and J 6 bases, with 12 bases left between them. This CDR3 spans 12 amino acids. Germline V gene lookup returns CDR1 MNHEY and CDR2 SVGAGI. This CDR3 reads CASRDIRREQYF. CDR3 coding DNA: TGTGCCAGCAGGGACATTCGCCGCGAGCAGTACTTC.

This clonotype has only a few counts. V and J are TRBV4-1 and TRBJ2-3, with TRBD2 identical over 11 bases. The junction had 16 bases not matched to a gene; V was cut back by 2 bases and J by 0 bases. The CDR3 consists of 21 residues. Germline assignment: CDR1 MGHRA and CDR2 YSYEKL. CDR3 DNA: TGCGCCAGCAGCCAATCAAGCTATTTTGGGGCTAGCGGGGGGAGCACAGATACGCAGTATTTT. This sequence encodes CASSQSSYFGASGGSTDTQYF.

J is TRBJ1-1 and V is TRBV11-2; D gene unclear. The CDR3 sequence is 13 residues long. The V gene's germline CDR1 is SGHAT and CDR2 FQNNGV. The germline V and J ends were trimmed by 4 bases and 7 bases, with 13 bases remaining between them. CDR3 sequence reads: CASSSDLNSEAFF. CDR3 DNA: TGTGCCAGCAGCTCCGACTTGAATAGTGAAGCTTTCTTT.

For this clonotype: One end of the junction does not line up with germline, which may come from a read error. V and J are TRBV12-3 or TRBV12-4 and TRBJ2-1; possibly TRBD2 for D (7 bases). The CDR3 consists of 15 residues. CDR3 DNA sequence: TGTACCAGCAGTTTTCCTCACGGGGGGCACAATGAGCAGTTCTTC. Amino acids: CTSSFPHGGHNEQFF.

Comment on this clonotype: At one boundary the junction diverges from the germline segment, which might be a read error. V usage is TRBV11-2 and J usage is TRBJ2-1; 13 positions agree with TRBD2. This CDR3 contains 16 residues. Germline-derived CDR1 and CDR2 are SGHAT and FQNNGV. CDR3 sequence reads: CASSLAGTSGIHEQFF. CDR3 bases: TGCGCCAGCAGCTTAGCCGGGACTAGCGGGATACATGAGCAGTTCTTC.